A single sample gave rise to the 10 T cell receptor beta chains below, sequenced in a study of T-cell reconstitution after alpha-beta-depleted transplantation in children. The TCRbeta library incorporated unique molecular identifiers. TCRdb fed the PCR reads into MiXCR, producing one record per CDR3 protein. The repertoire holds 350,000 to 450,000 distinct CDR3 sequences, with around 21% as singletons. This specimen was PBMCs from the stem cell graft donor, taken from the stem cell graft. Receptor source: a human donor who donated a stem cell graft to a child with acute myeloid leukemia.

This clonotype appeared many times. J is TRBJ2-7 and V is TRBV10-3; D not certain. The germline gives CDR1 ENHRY, CDR2 SYGVKD. The CDR3 contains 12 residues. V shed 4 bases and J shed 2 bases, with 6 bases lying between them. The CDR3 loop is CAISGSPYEQYF. The CDR3 DNA reads as TGTGCCATCAGTGGCTCACCCTACGAGCAGTACTTC.

V is TRBV9 and J is TRBJ2-5; unclear D gene. Germline V gene data show CDR1 as SGDLS and CDR2 as YYNGEE. This CDR3 region has 13 residues. V was shortened by 3 bases and J by 4 bases, with 10 bases between the two germline ends. The CDR3 DNA reads as TGTGCCAGCAGCGAGGATGAGAGAGAGACCCAGTACTTC. Translated, it gives CASSEDERETQYF.

This clonotype has only a few counts. The chain joins TRBV7-9 to TRBJ2-5, with 7 bases fitting TRBD2. Germline V CDR1 and CDR2: SEHNR, FQNEAQ (reference sequence). The V segment lost 5 bases and the J segment 4 bases; nucleotides outside the gene matches: 10. The CDR3 has 15 amino acids. The CDR3 sequence: CASSLREAARETQYF. Here the CDR3 DNA reads TGTGCCAGCAGCCTACGGGAGGCCGCCAGAGAGACCCAGTACTTC.

There are many counts of this clonotype. The chain combines TRBV7-6 with TRBJ2-1; D may be TRBD1 (6 bases). This CDR3 contains 16 residues. From germline, CDR1 is SGHVS and CDR2 FNYEAQ. Trimming took off 1 base at V and 5 bases at J, with 15 bases between the two ends. CDR3 residues: CASSLVGTLADNEQFF. In DNA form, the CDR3 reads TGTGCCAGCAGCTTAGTTGGGACACTCGCTGACAATGAGCAGTTCTTC.

This chain joins TRBV10-3 and TRBJ1-2, with D maybe TRBD1 (5 bases). Deletions cut 2 bases from V and 4 bases from J, with 11 bases between. Germline-derived CDR1 and CDR2 are ENHRY and SYGVKD. This CDR3 has 14 amino acids. CDR3 nucleotide sequence: TGTGCCATCAGTGAGACCGGGACTCTCTATGGCTACACCTTC. Amino acid sequence: CAISETGTLYGYTF.

The chain couples TRBV12-3 or TRBV12-4 to TRBJ1-5; possibly TRBD1 for D (6 bases). Trimming took off 5 bases at V and 2 bases at J, with 16 bases between the two ends. CDR3 length: 16 residues. The CDR3 sequence: CASSLTSSGGNQPQHF. Written as DNA, the CDR3 is TGTGCCAGCAGTCTTACATCCTCAGGGGGCAATCAGCCCCAGCATTTT.

The gene calls are TRBV19 and TRBJ2-5; possibly TRBD1 for D (6 bases). CDR3 length: 15 residues. Germline V CDR1 and CDR2: LNHDA, SQIVND (reference sequence). V lost 4 bases and J 2 bases, leaving 14 bases between the germline ends. CDR3 sequence (DNA): TGTGCCAGTAGTACCGGGACACACGCTCAAGAGACCCAGTACTTC. This encodes CASSTGTHAQETQYF.

This clonotype showed up just a few times. The chain couples TRBV25-1 to TRBJ2-1; D might be TRBD1 or TRBD2, each matching 5 bases. CDR3 length: 16 residues. Germline CDR1 is MGHDK and CDR2 is SYGVNS. The V end lost 1 base, the J end lost 1 base, and 11 bases lay between the germline ends. Written as DNA, the CDR3 is TGTGCCAGCAGTGAATTTGGGGGATCGTCCTACAATGAGCAGTTCTTC. Its translation: CASSEFGGSSYNEQFF.

The chain links TRBV11-2 to TRBJ2-6; either TRBD1 or TRBD2 may supply D (6 bases each). This CDR3 region has 19 residues. Germline CDR1 SGHAT, CDR2 FQNNGV. V was trimmed by 0 bases and J by 4 bases, leaving 19 bases between them. The CDR3 nucleotides are TGTGCCAGCAGCTTAGATCCCCCTAGTCGGGGGCCCGGGGCCAACGTCCTGACTTTC. This sequence encodes CASSLDPPSRGPGANVLTF. Variable domain in full (rest from reference TRBV11-2 and TRBJ2-6): EAGVAQSPRYKIIEKRQSVAFWCNPISGHATLYWYQQILGQGPKLLIQFQNNGVVDDSQLPKDRFSAERLKGVDSTLKIQPAKLEDSAVYLCASSLDPPSRGPGANVLTFGAGSRLTVL.

This clonotype was found a few times. The chain uses TRBV20-1 and TRBJ2-1; D call uncertain. The CDR3 is made up of 11 amino acids. Germline-derived CDR1 and CDR2 are DFQATT and SNEGSKA (reference sequence). The V gene lost 5 bases and the J gene lost 4 bases, with 6 bases spanning the gap. The CDR3 reads CSAASYNEQFF. CDR3 bases: TGCAGTGCTGCAAGTTACAATGAGCAGTTCTTC.